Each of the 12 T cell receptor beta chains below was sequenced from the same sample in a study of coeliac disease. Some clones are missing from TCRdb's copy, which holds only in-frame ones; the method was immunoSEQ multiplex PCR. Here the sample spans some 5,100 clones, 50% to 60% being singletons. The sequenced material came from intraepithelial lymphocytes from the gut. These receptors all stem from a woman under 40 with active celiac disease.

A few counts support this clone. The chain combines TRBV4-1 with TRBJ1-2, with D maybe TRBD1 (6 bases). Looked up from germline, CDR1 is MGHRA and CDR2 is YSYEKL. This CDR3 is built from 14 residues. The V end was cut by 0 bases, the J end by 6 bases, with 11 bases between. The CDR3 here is CASSQDYRTDGYTF. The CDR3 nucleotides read TGCGCCAGCAGCCAAGATTATAGGACAGATGGCTACACCTTC.

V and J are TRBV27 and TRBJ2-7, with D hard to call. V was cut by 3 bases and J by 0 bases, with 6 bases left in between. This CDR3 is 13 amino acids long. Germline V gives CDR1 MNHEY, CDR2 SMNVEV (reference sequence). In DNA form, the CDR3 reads TGTGCCAGCAGTTTCGCGGCCTCCTACGAGCAGTACTTC. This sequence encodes CASSFAASYEQYF.

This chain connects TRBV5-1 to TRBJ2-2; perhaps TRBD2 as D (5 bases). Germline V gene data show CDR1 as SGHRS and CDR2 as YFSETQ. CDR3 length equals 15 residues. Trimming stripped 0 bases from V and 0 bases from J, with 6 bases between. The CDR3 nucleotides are TGCGCCAGCAGCTTGGTCGGGGCGAACACCGGGGAGCTGTTTTTT. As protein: CASSLVGANTGELFF.

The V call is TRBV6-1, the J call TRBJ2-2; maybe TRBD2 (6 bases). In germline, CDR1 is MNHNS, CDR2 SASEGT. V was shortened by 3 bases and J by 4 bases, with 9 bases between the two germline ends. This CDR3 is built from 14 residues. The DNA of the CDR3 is TGTGCCAGCAGTGACCAGGGAGGCACCGGGGAGCTGTTTTTT. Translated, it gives CASSDQGGTGELFF.

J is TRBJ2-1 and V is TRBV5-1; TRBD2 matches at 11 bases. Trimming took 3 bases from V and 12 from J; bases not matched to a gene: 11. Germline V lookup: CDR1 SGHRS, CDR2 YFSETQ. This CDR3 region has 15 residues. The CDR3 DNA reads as TGCGCCAGCAGCTCAAATAGCGGGGGGGCTGTTGGGCAGTTCTTC. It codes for CASSSNSGGAVGQFF.

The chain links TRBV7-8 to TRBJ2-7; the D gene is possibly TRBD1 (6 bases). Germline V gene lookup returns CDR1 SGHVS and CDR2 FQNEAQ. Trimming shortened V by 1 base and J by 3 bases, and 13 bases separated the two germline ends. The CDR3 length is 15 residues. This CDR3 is CASSLEAGASYEQYF. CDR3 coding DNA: TGTGCCAGCAGCTTAGAGGCAGGGGCGAGCTACGAGCAGTACTTC.

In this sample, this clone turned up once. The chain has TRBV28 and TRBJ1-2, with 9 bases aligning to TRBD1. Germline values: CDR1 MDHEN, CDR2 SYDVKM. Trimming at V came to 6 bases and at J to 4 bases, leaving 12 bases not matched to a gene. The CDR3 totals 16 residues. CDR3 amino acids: CASRSLTGGAGYGYTF. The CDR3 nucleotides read TGTGCCAGCAGGTCCTTAACAGGGGGCGCCGGCTATGGCTACACCTTC.

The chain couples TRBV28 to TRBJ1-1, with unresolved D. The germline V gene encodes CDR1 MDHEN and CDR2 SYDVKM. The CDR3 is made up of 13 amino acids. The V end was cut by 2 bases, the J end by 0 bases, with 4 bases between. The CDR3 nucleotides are TGTGCCAGCAGTTTACCCATGAACACTGAAGCTTTCTTT. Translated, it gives CASSLPMNTEAFF. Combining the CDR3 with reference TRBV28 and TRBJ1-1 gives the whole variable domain DVKVTQSSRYLVKRTGEKVFLECVQDMDHENMFWYRQDPGLGLRLIYFSYDVKMKEKGDIPEGYSVSREKKERFSLILESASTNQTSMYLCASSLPMNTEAFFGQGTRLTVV.

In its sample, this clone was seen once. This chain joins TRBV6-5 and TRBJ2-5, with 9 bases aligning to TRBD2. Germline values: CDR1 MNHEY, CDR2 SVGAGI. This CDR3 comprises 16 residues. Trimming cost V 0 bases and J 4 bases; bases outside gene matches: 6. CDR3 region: CASSYSGGGAAETQYF. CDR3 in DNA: TGTGCCAGCAGTTACTCTGGCGGGGGGGCAGCAGAGACCCAGTACTTC.

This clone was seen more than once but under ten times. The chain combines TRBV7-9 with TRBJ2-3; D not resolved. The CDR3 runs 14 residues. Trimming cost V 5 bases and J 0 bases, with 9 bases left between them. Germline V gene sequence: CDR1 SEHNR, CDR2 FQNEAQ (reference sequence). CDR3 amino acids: CASSVTQSTDTQYF. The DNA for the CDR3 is TGTGCCAGCAGCGTCACCCAGAGCACAGATACGCAGTATTTT.

CDR3 loop: CASSSRTGFMDEQYF. The CDR3 nucleotides read TGTGCCAGCAGCTCACGGACAGGGTTCATGGACGAGCAGTACTTC. This chain links TRBV4-2 with TRBJ2-7; 8 nucleotides match TRBD1. Germline CDR1 is LGHNA and CDR2 is YNFKEQ. The CDR3 consists of 15 residues. V trimming: 5 bases; J trimming: 5 bases; junction bases outside the gene matches: 11.

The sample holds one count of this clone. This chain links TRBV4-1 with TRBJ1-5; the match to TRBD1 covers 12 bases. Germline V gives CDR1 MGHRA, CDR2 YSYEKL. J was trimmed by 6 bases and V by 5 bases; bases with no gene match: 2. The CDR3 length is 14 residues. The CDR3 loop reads CASSRDRGPQPQHF. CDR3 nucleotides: TGCGCCAGCAGCAGGGACAGGGGGCCTCAGCCCCAGCATTTT.